Each of the 16 T cell receptor beta chains below was sequenced from the same sample in a study of shared clonotypes between healthy human individuals. TCRdb's copy holds only in-frame clones and misses some; the assay was immunoSEQ multiplex PCR. The table shows fewer than 850,000 clones, with roughly 96% occurring only once. CD8 cells regarded as naive lacked CD45RO, were positively chosen for CCR7, and omitted terminally differentiated effector memory CD45RA+ cells. Specimen: naive CD8+ T cells sorted from blood. The receptors derive from a man aged 25-45 years in good health.

The rearrangement uses TRBV29-1 and TRBJ2-2; D might be TRBD1 or TRBD2, each matching 5 bases. The CDR3 runs 13 residues. Trimming stripped 7 bases from V and 5 bases from J, with 14 bases between. From germline, CDR1 is SQVTM and CDR2 ANQGSEA. The CDR3 nucleotides are TGCAGCGGGTATGCAGGGAGTACCGGGGAGCTGTTTTTT. Protein: CSGYAGSTGELFF.

The chain employs TRBV5-1 and TRBJ2-7, with a weak D call TRBD1 (5 bases). The CDR3 runs 14 residues. V was clipped by 0 bases and J by 3 bases, with 10 bases between them. Germline values: CDR1 SGHRS, CDR2 YFSETQ. In DNA, the CDR3 is TGCGCCAGCAGCTTGGGGACATCGTACTACGAGCAGTACTTC. This codes for CASSLGTSYYEQYF.

Comment on this clone: This specimen includes other DNA sequences encoding the same CDR3. The rearrangement joins TRBV29-1 to TRBJ1-1; no clear D gene. There are 12 residues in the CDR3. Germline lookup yields CDR1 SQVTM and CDR2 ANQGSEA. Trimming stripped 1 base from V and 2 bases from J, with 5 bases between. CDR3 residues: CSVEGPNTEAFF. As DNA, the CDR3 is TGCAGCGTTGAAGGACCAAACACTGAAGCTTTCTTT.

The chain carries TRBV29-1 and TRBJ1-3, with 7 bases that match TRBD1. The CDR3 runs to 14 residues. V shed 3 bases, J shed 7 bases, and the junction held 9 bases outside the gene matches. CDR1 is SQVTM, CDR2 ANQGSEA, per germline. CDR3 DNA: TGCAGCGTTGAGCAGACAGGGCGACCCAACACCATATATTTT. It specifies CSVEQTGRPNTIYF.

This rearrangement joins TRBV4-1 to TRBJ2-3, with 8 nucleotides matching TRBD1. Germline CDR1 MGHRA, CDR2 YSYEKL. The CDR3 contains 15 residues. V shed 5 bases, J shed 0 bases, and the junction held 4 bases outside the gene matches. This CDR3 reads CASSGTGGSTDTQYF. The CDR3, as DNA: TGCGCCAGCAGCGGCACAGGGGGAAGCACAGATACGCAGTATTTT.

The chain employs TRBV7-2 and TRBJ2-3, with D unclear. With 2 bases removed from V and 2 bases from J, the gap between germline ends came to 8 bases. The CDR3 spans 14 residues. CDR1 is SGHTA, CDR2 FQGNSA, per germline. The CDR3 DNA reads TGTGCCAGCAGCTTAACGGCTATCACAGATACGCAGTATTTT. Protein sequence: CASSLTAITDTQYF.

The chain couples TRBV6-6 to TRBJ2-5; no definite D call. This CDR3 is built from 14 residues. Per the germline V gene, CDR1 is MNHNY and CDR2 is SVGAGI (reference sequence). Trimming took 5 bases from V and 5 from J, leaving 15 bases between them. The CDR3 sequence: CASSNSRTEETQYF. The CDR3 nucleotides read TGTGCCAGCAGTAACAGCCGGACGGAGGAGACCCAGTACTTC.

This chain joins TRBV28 and TRBJ2-3; D is unclear. This CDR3 is built from 17 residues. Germline lookup yields CDR1 MDHEN and CDR2 SYDVKM. V was clipped by 3 bases and J by 1 base, with 17 bases between them. CDR3 sequence: CASSFLDPSRGTDTQYF. The DNA of the CDR3 is TGTGCCAGCAGTTTTTTAGACCCCTCAAGAGGCACAGATACGCAGTATTTT.

The chain couples TRBV7-3 to TRBJ2-2, with TRBD1 matching 9 bases. The CDR3 length is 16 residues. J was trimmed by 5 bases and V by 3 bases; bases with no gene match: 7. The germline V gene encodes CDR1 SGHTA and CDR2 FQGTGA. The DNA of the CDR3 is TGTGCCAGCAGCTTGCCGGGACAGGGTAGGACCGGGGAGCTGTTTTTT. This codes for CASSLPGQGRTGELFF.

The CDR3 spells CASSLGDRGPRDEQFF. The CDR3 region has the DNA TGCGCCAGCAGCTTGGGGGACAGGGGGCCCAGGGATGAGCAGTTCTTC. This chain joins TRBV5-1 and TRBJ2-1; 12 bases are a match to TRBD1. Germline CDR1 reads SGHRS; CDR2 reads YFSETQ. The CDR3 has 16 residues. Trimming removed 0 bases from V and 8 bases from J; junction bases left unmatched: 6.

In the case of this clone: Other DNA sequences within the sample encode an identical CDR3. The genes are TRBV7-6 and TRBJ2-7; D tentatively reads TRBD1 or TRBD2 (5 bases each). Trimming took 5 bases from V and 3 from J, leaving 14 bases between them. CDR3 length: 14 residues. Germline CDR1 is SGHVS and CDR2 is FNYEAQ. Written as DNA, the CDR3 is TGTGCCAGCAGCCCCGGGACGGGTGACTACGAGCAGTACTTC. This sequence encodes CASSPGTGDYEQYF.

V and J are TRBV9 and TRBJ2-1, with D perhaps being TRBD1 or TRBD2 (5 bases each). Trimming pared 4 bases from V and 8 bases from J, leaving 19 bases between. The length of the CDR3 is 15 residues. Per the germline V gene, CDR1 is SGDLS and CDR2 is YYNGEE. CDR3: CASSPSGASSDEQFF. CDR3 nucleotide sequence: TGTGCCAGCAGCCCCTCCGGGGCTAGCTCGGATGAGCAGTTCTTC. The full variable domain, rest sourced from reference TRBV9 and TRBJ2-1, is DSGVTQTPKHLITATGQRVTLRCSPRSGDLSVYWYQQSLDQGLQFLIQYYNGEERAKGNILERFSAQQFPDLHSELNLSSLELGDSALYFCASSPSGASSDEQFFGPGTRLTVL.

The chain links TRBV9 to TRBJ1-1; D is unresolved. The germline V gene has CDR1 SGDLS and CDR2 YYNGEE. The V gene lost 8 bases and the J gene lost 3 bases, with 14 bases spanning the gap. The CDR3 spans 13 residues. This CDR3 is CASGIGPDTEAFF. In DNA form, the CDR3 reads TGTGCCAGTGGGATAGGTCCTGACACTGAAGCTTTCTTT.

This clone was counted once. The rearrangement uses TRBV14 and TRBJ1-2; D not resolved. V gave up 0 bases and J gave up 4 bases, with 12 bases separating them. Germline assignment: CDR1 SGHDN and CDR2 FVKESK. The length of the CDR3 is 15 residues. CDR3 amino acids: CASSQDTYPVYGYTF. The CDR3, as DNA: TGTGCCAGCAGCCAAGATACATATCCGGTCTATGGCTACACCTTC.

The chain carries TRBV5-4 and TRBJ1-2; 8 bases are shared with TRBD1. J gave up 7 bases and V 4 bases, and 18 bases lay outside the gene matches. The CDR3 runs to 17 residues. Germline loops: CDR1 SGHNT, CDR2 YYREEE (reference sequence). CDR3 residues: CASSLGATGATPGGYTF. The DNA for the CDR3 is TGTGCCAGCAGCCTGGGGGCGACAGGGGCGACTCCAGGTGGCTACACCTTC.

The chain carries TRBV7-9 and TRBJ2-1; D unresolved. V gave up 3 bases and J gave up 5 bases, with 11 bases separating them. The CDR3 covers 14 residues. Germline values: CDR1 SEHNR, CDR2 FQNEAQ (reference sequence). This chain's CDR3 is CASSFGTPDNEQFF. CDR3 in DNA: TGTGCCAGCAGCTTTGGAACGCCGGACAATGAGCAGTTCTTC.